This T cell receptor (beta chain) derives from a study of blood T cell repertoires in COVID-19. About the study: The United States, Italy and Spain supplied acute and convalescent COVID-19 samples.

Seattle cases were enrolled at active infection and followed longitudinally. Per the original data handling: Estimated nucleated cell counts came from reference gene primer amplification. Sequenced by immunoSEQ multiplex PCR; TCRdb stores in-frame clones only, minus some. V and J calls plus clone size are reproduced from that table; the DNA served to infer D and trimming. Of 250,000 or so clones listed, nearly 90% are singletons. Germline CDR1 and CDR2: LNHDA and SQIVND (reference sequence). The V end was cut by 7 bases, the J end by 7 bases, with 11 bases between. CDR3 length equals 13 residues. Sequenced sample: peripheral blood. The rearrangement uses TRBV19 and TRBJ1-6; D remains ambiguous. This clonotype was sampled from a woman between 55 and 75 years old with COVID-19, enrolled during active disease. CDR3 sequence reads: CASTQARNSPLHF. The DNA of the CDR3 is TGTGCCAGTACGCAGGCGAGAAATTCACCCCTCCACTTT.